This T cell receptor beta chain was captured by sequencing in a study of persistence of HIV-infected CD4 T cells. Cells were stimulated with CMV-infected fibroblast lysates at roughly 9.1 ug/mL. Sorted nonresponding memory CD4+ T cells were CD40L-negative, CD69-negative, CD45RO-high. This clone has a handful of counts. The antigen is undetermined. This was the immunoSEQ version 4 assay in survey mode. Clones were sequenced by immunoSEQ multiplex PCR, and TCRdb holds only the in-frame ones, with some missing. Here the sample spans around 48,000 clones, 75% to 85% being singletons. V was trimmed by 11 bases and J by 5 bases, leaving 23 bases between them. Germline CDR1 reads LGHDT; CDR2 reads YNNKEL (reference sequence). The CDR3 extends over 15 amino acids.

The TCR sequence derives from an adult man with HIV who was CMV-seropositive. Sequenced material: CD4+ T cells sorted from PBMCs after roughly 17-hour stimulation, taken from a patient who received antiretroviral therapy. The genes are TRBV3-1 (or the pseudogene TRBV3-2) and TRBJ2-3; D possibly matches TRBD1 or TRBD2 (6 bases each). The CDR3 DNA reads TGTGCCTCATTGGCGGGACAAGGCGTGGGAGATACGCAGTATTTT. Protein: CASLAGQGVGDTQYF.